Below are 15 T cell receptor beta chains sequenced from a single sample in a study of human T cells and chemical hapten exposure. Regarding time point: patch test 3, about 24 weeks after DPC sensitization. Treatment reported: therapeutic diphenylcyclopropenone sensitization with weekly scalp DPC. TCRdb re-analysed the RACE reads in MiXCR, keeping a single row per CDR3 protein. The sample has 210,000 or so distinct CDR3 sequences; 24% are singletons. The sample here was whole blood, taken in connection with sensitization to the hapten diphenylcyclopropenone (DPC). The source of these receptors is a woman aged 40 to 50 with alopecia areata. Some clones in this sample may be carry-over from other donors' samples.

Only a few counts were recorded for this clonotype. The chain combines TRBV6-5 with TRBJ2-3, with 10 bases identical to TRBD2. The trim removed 6 bases at V and 1 base at J, leaving 7 bases unmatched. The CDR3 sequence is 16 residues long. Looked up from germline, CDR1 is MNHEY and CDR2 is SVGAGI. CDR3 amino acids: CASSFSSGGGTDTQYF. CDR3 bases: TGTGCCAGCAGCTTTTCTAGCGGGGGAGGCACAGATACGCAGTATTTT.

V usage is TRBV29-1 and J usage is TRBJ1-1, with TRBD1 matching 7 bases. From germline, CDR1 is SQVTM and CDR2 ANQGSEA. The junction had 8 bases not matched to a gene; V was cut back by 6 bases and J by 7 bases. The CDR3 loop spans 12 amino acids. The DNA of the CDR3 is TGCAGCGTAGGGTCCAGGGACAGTGAAGCTTTCTTT. The encoded protein is CSVGSRDSEAFF.

This clonotype was seen a few times. This chain uses TRBV4-1 with TRBJ2-7, with 10 nucleotides matching TRBD1. The CDR3 is 16 amino acids. The V gene's germline CDR1 is MGHRA and CDR2 YSYEKL. With 4 bases clipped from V and 2 bases from J, the junction kept 8 bases outside the gene matches. DNA for the CDR3: TGCGCCAGCAGCCCCCGAGGGACAGGGGATCCCTACGAGCAGTACTTC. Protein: CASSPRGTGDPYEQYF.

The V call is TRBV29-1, the J call TRBJ2-1, with a weak D call TRBD1 (5 bases). This CDR3 comprises 13 residues. V was shortened by 2 bases and J by 1 base, with 6 bases between the two germline ends. The germline V gene has CDR1 SQVTM and CDR2 ANQGSEA. The CDR3 DNA follows: TGCAGCGTTGAAAGGGGATCCTACAATGAGCAGTTCTTC. Its translation is CSVERGSYNEQFF.

This clonotype was seen a few times. Relative to the germline gene, one junction end is altered; a read error may explain this. The chain uses TRBV4-2 and TRBJ2-1; 8 nucleotides line up with TRBD2. The CDR3 loop spans 17 amino acids. Germline V gives CDR1 LGHNA, CDR2 YNFKEQ. This CDR3 reads CASSKELSGTPYNEQFF. The CDR3 nucleotides read TGTGCCAGCAGCAAAGAACTTAGCGGGACCCCCTACAATGAGCAGTTCTTC.

The J gene is TRBJ2-1, the V gene TRBV6-5, with 9 nucleotides matching TRBD1. The J segment lost 6 bases and the V segment lost 6 bases, leaving 9 bases of the junction unmatched. This CDR3 has 15 amino acids. CDR1 and CDR2 from the germline V gene are MNHEY and SVGAGI. The CDR3 coding sequence is TGTGCCAGCAGGTTCCGGGACAGGGCCCGCAATGAGCAGTTCTTC. Amino acid sequence: CASRFRDRARNEQFF.

This clonotype was found many times. The chain uses TRBV11-3 and TRBJ2-1, with no clear D. The germline V and J ends were trimmed by 1 base and 12 bases, with 16 bases remaining between them. The CDR3 length is 14 residues. Germline V gene lookup returns CDR1 SGHNT and CDR2 YENEEA. The CDR3 sequence is CASSLGGRDLGQFF. DNA of the CDR3: TGTGCCAGCAGCTTAGGAGGACGAGATTTGGGGCAGTTCTTC.

This clonotype was counted a few times. V is TRBV12-3 or TRBV12-4 and J is TRBJ2-7; tentatively, D is TRBD1 or TRBD2 (5 bases each). The CDR3 runs to 13 residues. The ends were cut back, 1 base at V and 6 bases at J, with 10 bases in the middle. In nucleotides, the CDR3 is TGTGCCAGCAGTTTAGGGGACGGCCGCGAGCAGTACTTC. It translates to CASSLGDGREQYF.

This clonotype was picked up a small number of times. CDR3 coding DNA: TGTGCCAGCAGTTATAGAGTTGCTGATGGCTACACCTTC. Its protein is CASSYRVADGYTF. V gene TRBV27 combines with J gene TRBJ1-2; D gene unclear. The CDR3 length is 13 residues. V was shortened by 4 bases and J by 6 bases, with 12 bases between the two germline ends. Germline values: CDR1 MNHEY, CDR2 SMNVEV (reference sequence).

The sample holds many counts of this clonotype. The V gene is TRBV29-1, the J gene TRBJ2-3; possibly TRBD1 for D (5 bases). With 7 bases removed from V and 0 bases from J, the gap between germline ends came to 17 bases. CDR1 is SQVTM and CDR2 is ANQGSEA in the germline V gene. The CDR3 spans 15 residues. CDR3 residues: CSGASTAYSTDTQYF. As DNA, the CDR3 is TGCAGCGGTGCGTCGACAGCTTACAGCACAGATACGCAGTATTTT.

The chain links TRBV9 to TRBJ2-7; 8 bases match TRBD1. The germline gives CDR1 SGDLS, CDR2 YYNGEE. Unmatched junction bases numbered 7, after V lost 3 bases and J lost 5 bases. CDR3 length equals 14 residues. The CDR3 here is CASSGRGTGDEQYF. CDR3 DNA sequence: TGTGCCAGCAGCGGGCGAGGGACAGGAGACGAGCAGTACTTC.

This chain links TRBV6-6 with TRBJ1-1; 8 bases agree with TRBD1. Looked up from germline, CDR1 is MNHNY and CDR2 is SVGAGI (reference sequence). With V trimmed by 8 bases and J by 0 bases, 2 bases remained unmatched. The CDR3 consists of 13 residues. DNA of the CDR3: TGTGCCAGCTTGGACAGGGTGAACACTGAAGCTTTCTTT. Amino acid sequence: CASLDRVNTEAFF.

This chain links TRBV20-1 with TRBJ2-5, with 10 positions matching TRBD2. The CDR3 length is 14 residues. Germline lookup yields CDR1 DFQATT and CDR2 SNEGSKA (reference sequence). Germline trimming cut 3 bases from V and 2 bases from J; bases unmatched to any gene: 3. Here the CDR3 DNA reads TGCAGTGCTAGCGAGACTAGCGGGCAAGAGACCCAGTACTTC. Translation: CSASETSGQETQYF.

The rearrangement joins TRBV29-1 to TRBJ1-5, with a possible D match to TRBD1 (5 bases). Germline loops: CDR1 SQVTM, CDR2 ANQGSEA. This CDR3 contains 14 residues. The V gene lost 4 bases and the J gene lost 0 bases, with 10 bases spanning the gap. The CDR3: CSVADTNSNQPQHF. The CDR3, as DNA: TGCAGCGTTGCGGACACTAATAGCAATCAGCCCCAGCATTTT.

This chain connects TRBV20-1 to TRBJ2-6; no definite D call. Between the trimmed V and J ends, which lost 3 bases and 3 bases, there was a span of 9 bases. The CDR3 runs to 14 residues. Germline V gene sequence: CDR1 DFQATT, CDR2 SNEGSKA (reference sequence). The CDR3 loop reads CSASLLGGANVLTF. CDR3 coding DNA: TGCAGTGCTAGCCTCCTGGGTGGGGCCAACGTCCTGACTTTC.